These 29 T cell receptor beta chains share one sample of origin, sequenced in a study of blood T cell repertoires in COVID-19. Assay used: immunoSEQ multiplex PCR; TCRdb lists only in-frame clones, some missing. This sample has 90,000 to 150,000 clones, with over 75% found just once. Material: peripheral blood. Receptors were obtained from a man older than 75 with acute or convalescent COVID-19.

Here the CDR3 reads CASTPWTGYEQYF. In nucleotides, the CDR3 is TGTGCCAGCACCCCATGGACAGGGTACGAGCAGTACTTC. This chain links TRBV6-2 or TRBV6-3 with TRBJ2-7; 8 nucleotides match TRBD1. The germline V gene has CDR1 MNHEY and CDR2 SVGEGT. J lost 4 bases, V lost 7 bases, and 6 bases had no gene match. The CDR3 contains 13 residues.

The chain combines TRBV5-4 with TRBJ1-5; a weak D match, TRBD1 (6 bases). This CDR3 contains 15 residues. V dropped 3 bases and J dropped 9 bases, with 19 bases sitting between them. Germline V gives CDR1 SGHNT, CDR2 YYREEE (reference sequence). CDR3 loop: CASSSWGQGGGPQHF. The CDR3 nucleotides are TGTGCCAGCAGCTCATGGGGGCAGGGCGGGGGGCCCCAGCATTTT.

J is TRBJ1-1 and V is TRBV18; weak D call: TRBD1 (6 bases). Germline V CDR1 and CDR2: KGHSH, LQKENI. The CDR3 is made up of 15 amino acids. Trimming shortened V by 0 bases and J by 5 bases, and 13 bases separated the two germline ends. The CDR3 DNA follows: TGTGCCAGCTCACCACCGCCAGGGGTCTGGACTGAAGCTTTCTTT. Translating it yields CASSPPPGVWTEAFF.

This sequence joins TRBV25-1 and TRBJ2-6; 8 nucleotides line up with TRBD1. This CDR3 contains 17 residues. CDR1 is MGHDK, CDR2 SYGVNS, per germline. The J segment lost 0 bases and the V segment lost 4 bases, leaving 5 bases of the junction unmatched. This CDR3 reads CASSVRTGLSGANVLTF. The CDR3 DNA reads TGTGCCAGCAGTGTACGGACAGGGCTCTCTGGGGCCAACGTCCTGACTTTC.

The V call is TRBV5-1, the J call TRBJ2-7; 13 bases line up with TRBD2. The CDR3 is made up of 15 amino acids. The V and J ends lost 2 bases and 4 bases, in that order; junction bases with no gene match: 3. The germline CDR1 and CDR2 sequences are SGHRS and YFSETQ. The CDR3 is CASSFQTSGGYEQYF. DNA of the CDR3: TGCGCCAGCAGCTTCCAGACTAGCGGGGGGTACGAGCAGTACTTC.

Only a few counts were recorded for this clone. The rearrangement joins TRBV28 to TRBJ1-1, with 7 bases that match TRBD1. Per the germline V gene, CDR1 is MDHEN and CDR2 is SYDVKM. The CDR3 runs to 13 residues. Unmatched junction bases numbered 13, after V lost 6 bases and J lost 12 bases. CDR3 residues: CASSPATGTGSFF. CDR3 nucleotides: TGTGCCAGCAGCCCAGCGACAGGGACTGGCTCTTTCTTT.

The V call is TRBV27, the J call TRBJ1-3; D unclear. The V gene's germline CDR1 is MNHEY and CDR2 SMNVEV (reference sequence). This CDR3 contains 14 residues. V lost 5 bases and J lost 0, with 8 bases in between. The CDR3 reads CASSSTSSGNTIYF. The CDR3 DNA reads TGTGCCAGCAGTAGCACGAGCTCTGGAAACACCATATATTTT.

The gene calls are TRBV6-1 and TRBJ1-2, with D perhaps TRBD1 (5 bases). Looked up from germline, CDR1 is MNHNS and CDR2 is SASEGT. V shed 2 bases and J shed 2 bases, with 6 bases lying between them. This CDR3 is 13 amino acids long. CDR3 residues: CASSESGNYGYTF. CDR3 DNA: TGTGCCAGCAGTGAATCAGGGAACTATGGCTACACCTTC.

The chain joins TRBV28 to TRBJ1-5; perhaps TRBD1 as D (5 bases). Germline loops: CDR1 MDHEN, CDR2 SYDVKM. The CDR3 loop spans 15 amino acids. Trimming stripped 1 base from V and 2 bases from J, with 9 bases between. CDR3 protein: CASSLSLGGNQPQHF. The CDR3 region has the DNA TGTGCCAGCAGTTTATCTTTAGGGGGCAATCAGCCCCAGCATTTT.

The V call is TRBV5-1, the J call TRBJ2-5; TRBD2 matches at 7 bases. CDR3 length equals 14 residues. The germline CDR1 and CDR2 sequences are SGHRS and YFSETQ. Losses at the gene ends were 6 bases for V and 0 bases for J; bases not matched to a gene: 5. CDR3: CASTLGGYQETQYF. The DNA for the CDR3 is TGCGCCAGCACCCTCGGGGGGTACCAAGAGACCCAGTACTTC. The full variable domain, in which reference TRBV5-1 and TRBJ2-5 provide the parts outside the CDR3, is KAGVTQTPRYLIKTRGQQVTLSCSPISGHRSVSWYQQTPGQGLQFLFEYFSETQRNKGNFPGRFSGRQFSNSRSEMNVSTLELGDSALYLCASTLGGYQETQYFGPGTRLLVL.

This clone was counted a few times. This chain connects TRBV19 to TRBJ1-5; 7 bases map to TRBD1. This CDR3 spans 13 amino acids. The trim removed 7 bases at V and 7 bases at J, leaving 7 bases unmatched. Germline CDR1 is LNHDA and CDR2 is SQIVND (reference sequence). The CDR3 DNA reads as TGTGCCAGTACCGCACAGGGGCGGCAGCCCCAGCATTTT. This sequence encodes CASTAQGRQPQHF.

The chain recombines TRBV7-8 with TRBJ2-1; 11 bases line up with TRBD2. With V trimmed by 4 bases and J by 6 bases, 5 bases remained unmatched. The CDR3 extends over 15 amino acids. Germline V gene data show CDR1 as SGHVS and CDR2 as FQNEAQ. Here the CDR3 reads CASSSNSGRANEQFF. The CDR3 DNA sequence: TGTGCCAGCAGCTCCAATAGCGGGAGGGCCAATGAGCAGTTCTTC.

The rearrangement links TRBV29-1 to TRBJ2-1; 9 nucleotides line up with TRBD1. V dropped 4 bases and J dropped 4; count of bases not matched to a gene: 2. CDR1 SQVTM and CDR2 ANQGSEA come from the germline V gene. CDR3 length: 13 amino acids. CDR3 amino acids: CSVGQGGYNEQFF. The DNA for the CDR3 is TGCAGCGTTGGACAGGGGGGGTACAATGAGCAGTTCTTC.

This clone has a single count. V gene TRBV29-1 combines with J gene TRBJ2-1; unclear D gene. Trimming cost V 1 base and J 0 bases, with 10 bases left between them. The CDR3 is 15 residues long. Germline values: CDR1 SQVTM, CDR2 ANQGSEA. The CDR3 DNA reads TGCAGCGTTGAAGGGGCAGCAAGCTCCTACAATGAGCAGTTCTTC. Protein product: CSVEGAASSYNEQFF.

A single count supports this clone. This chain links TRBV2 with TRBJ1-2, with a possible D match to TRBD1 (6 bases). V was pared by 5 bases and J by 4 bases, with 20 bases between. CDR1 and CDR2 (germline): SNHLY, FYNNEI. This CDR3 region has 16 residues. As DNA, the CDR3 is TGTGCCAGCAGTATGGACAGAGATATGGGTTTCTATGGCTACACCTTC. Translation: CASSMDRDMGFYGYTF.

The rearrangement joins TRBV29-1 to TRBJ2-1; TRBD2 matches 16 bases. CDR3 length: 14 residues. The V and J ends lost 6 bases and 7 bases, in that order; junction bases with no gene match: 3. Germline V lookup: CDR1 SQVTM, CDR2 ANQGSEA. CDR3 in DNA: TGCAGCGTCACGGGACTAGCGGGAGGGAATGAGCAGTTCTTC. Protein product: CSVTGLAGGNEQFF.

The rearrangement uses TRBV2 and TRBJ1-1, with unresolved D. There are 10 residues in the CDR3. CDR1 is SNHLY, CDR2 FYNNEI, per germline. V gave up 8 bases and J gave up 8 bases, with 9 bases separating them. The CDR3 sequence: CASGAQEAFF. In nucleotides, the CDR3 is TGTGCCAGCGGAGCCCAGGAAGCTTTCTTT.

CDR3 coding DNA: TGTGCCAGCAGCTTGGGCCCTGGACAATCGAACACTGAAGCTTTCTTT. This encodes CASSLGPGQSNTEAFF. The chain recombines TRBV5-4 with TRBJ1-1; D is perhaps TRBD1 (5 bases). Trimming pared 0 bases from V and 1 base from J, leaving 13 bases between. The CDR3 consists of 16 residues. Per germline, CDR1 SGHNT and CDR2 YYREEE (reference sequence).

V is TRBV3-1 (or the pseudogene TRBV3-2) and J is TRBJ1-3, with 7 nucleotides matching TRBD1. The trim removed 2 bases at V and 0 bases at J, leaving 4 bases unmatched. CDR3 size: 16 residues. Per the germline V gene, CDR1 is LGHDT and CDR2 is YNNKEL (reference sequence). CDR3 loop: CASSQSQGSSGNTIYF. The CDR3 DNA reads as TGTGCCAGCAGCCAATCACAGGGGAGCTCTGGAAACACCATATATTTT.

The chain carries TRBV4-3 and TRBJ1-4; TRBD1 might be the D (5 bases). Trimming took 1 base from V and 0 from J, leaving 6 bases between them. Per germline, CDR1 LGHNA and CDR2 YSLEER. The CDR3 extends over 15 amino acids. The CDR3, as DNA: TGCGCCAGCAGCCAAGCGACAGCAACTAATGAAAAACTGTTTTTT. Translation gives CASSQATATNEKLFF.

The CDR3 coding sequence is TGTGCCAGCAGCCCTATGAACCCCCGCACTAATGAAAAACTGTTTTTT. Translated: CASSPMNPRTNEKLFF. J is TRBJ1-4 and V is TRBV7-3; D gene ambiguous. Trimming cost V 5 bases and J 2 bases, with 15 bases left between them. The CDR3 covers 16 residues. Looked up from germline, CDR1 is SGHTA and CDR2 is FQGTGA.

The J gene is TRBJ2-3, the V gene TRBV5-1; a weak D match, TRBD1 (5 bases). The CDR3 has 14 amino acids. Between the trimmed V and J ends, which lost 0 bases and 3 bases, there was a span of 8 bases. Germline V gene lookup returns CDR1 SGHRS and CDR2 YFSETQ. CDR3: CASSLGAGTDTQYF. The CDR3 nucleotides are TGCGCCAGCAGCTTGGGAGCAGGGACAGATACGCAGTATTTT.

J is TRBJ1-4 and V is TRBV30; D call uncertain. Germline assignment: CDR1 GTSNPN and CDR2 SVGIG (reference sequence). This CDR3 region has 14 residues. Trimming removed 0 bases at V and 8 bases at J, with 13 bases between. CDR3 nucleotide sequence: TGTGCCTGGAGTGTAGAGGGAGCAGGCGAAAAACTGTTTTTT. It specifies CAWSVEGAGEKLFF.

The gene calls are TRBV5-1 and TRBJ2-1; 13 bases match TRBD2. Germline values: CDR1 SGHRS, CDR2 YFSETQ. The CDR3 spans 15 residues. The J segment lost 7 bases and the V segment lost 2 bases, leaving 3 bases of the junction unmatched. The CDR3 DNA reads as TGCGCCAGCAGCTTACTAGCGGGAGGGGATAATGAGCAGTTCTTC. It yields the protein CASSLLAGGDNEQFF.

J is TRBJ2-1 and V is TRBV28; D is perhaps TRBD1 (5 bases). The CDR3 has 12 residues. Germline lookup yields CDR1 MDHEN and CDR2 SYDVKM. With 9 bases removed from V and 4 bases from J, the gap between germline ends came to 10 bases. The CDR3 loop is CASYTGYNEQFF. The CDR3 region has the DNA TGTGCCAGTTATACAGGTTACAATGAGCAGTTCTTC.

The CDR3 spells CASSIAPGTGGYQPQHF. CDR3 DNA sequence: TGTGCCAGTAGTATAGCACCCGGGACAGGGGGCTATCAGCCCCAGCATTTT. V gene TRBV19 combines with J gene TRBJ1-5, with 12 bases fitting TRBD1. After removal of 1 base from V and 5 bases from J, the junction contained 6 bases not matched to a gene. Per germline, CDR1 LNHDA and CDR2 SQIVND (reference sequence). The CDR3 runs 17 residues.

The V and J genes are TRBV27 and TRBJ1-1; 7 bases line up with TRBD1. Germline trimming cut 5 bases from V and 7 bases from J; bases unmatched to any gene: 16. The CDR3 sequence is 16 residues long. CDR1 and CDR2 from the germline V gene are MNHEY and SMNVEV (reference sequence). The CDR3 here is CASSHWRDRGGGEAFF. CDR3 sequence (DNA): TGTGCCAGCAGTCACTGGAGGGACAGAGGTGGGGGTGAAGCTTTCTTT.

As for this clone: One junction end does not reproduce the germline sequence, and a read error may be involved. This chain links TRBV24-1 with TRBJ2-3; D remains ambiguous. The CDR3 spans 12 residues. The germline gives CDR1 KGHDR, CDR2 SFDVKD. The CDR3: CATSDLFAVYNF. The CDR3, as DNA: TGTGCCACCAGTGATTTGTTTGCCGTCTATAATTTT.

The chain is built from TRBV10-3 and TRBJ1-1; TRBD1 agrees at 9 bases. This CDR3 contains 15 residues. V lost 2 bases, J lost 6 bases, and 7 bases stayed unmatched. Germline V gene data show CDR1 as ENHRY and CDR2 as SYGVKD. CDR3: CAISEEDRGGPEAFF. The CDR3 DNA reads TGTGCCATCAGTGAGGAGGACAGGGGAGGCCCTGAAGCTTTCTTT.